This T cell receptor beta chain was identified during a study of T cells in Graves' hyperthyroidism and ophthalmopathy. Disease lasting under 3 months, a NOSPECS grade of at least 4, and a Clinical Activity Score of at least 3 were features of the ophthalmopathy patients. Source material for PBMCs was more than 9.5 ml fresh peripheral blood. The CDR3 regions of TCR beta were amplified from RNA transcripts. The HTBI primer set was used in a first-round RT-PCR of the TCR CDR3. Using its own MiXCR run on the multiplex PCR reads, TCRdb lists one record per CDR3 protein. The table records around 35,000 distinct CDR3 sequences, 52% of them present only once. Findings and limits, study-wide: The model's output predicted ophthalmopathy at a median of around 6.9 months prior to onset.

Comments on this clonotype: Its antigen is as yet unknown.

The germline V gene encodes CDR1 LNHDA and CDR2 SQIVND (reference sequence). This CDR3 contains 16 residues. Trimming removed 5 bases from V and 0 bases from J; junction bases left unmatched: 7. This clonotype was obtained from a woman in her forties with Graves' ophthalmopathy. Sequencing input: blood. The chain joins TRBV19 to TRBJ2-7, with 10 bases aligning to TRBD2. The CDR3 reads CASSGLSSGSSYEQYF. The CDR3 DNA is TGTGCCAGTAGTGGACTCTCTAGCGGGAGCTCCTACGAGCAGTACTTC.